This T cell receptor beta chain is drawn from a study of blood T cell repertoires in COVID-19. The data were produced by immunoSEQ multiplex PCR, yet TCRdb's version contains in-frame clones alone and is incomplete. The sample has around 220,000 clones; around 83% are singletons. The CDR3 is made up of 16 amino acids. V dropped 3 bases and J dropped 5; count of bases not matched to a gene: 13. Germline V gene lookup returns CDR1 SQVTM and CDR2 ANQGSEA. Sequenced input: peripheral blood. This TCR was sampled from a woman in her forties or fifties with COVID-19, enrolled during active disease. The V gene is TRBV29-1, the J gene TRBJ2-1; TRBD1 agrees at 7 bases. The CDR3 protein is CSVEGHPVTGNNEQFF. The CDR3 DNA is TGCAGCGTTGAGGGCCACCCGGTGACAGGGAACAATGAGCAGTTCTTC.